This TCR beta chain was identified during a study of blood T cell repertoires in COVID-19 (dated by TCRdb to the early 2020s). Study-level background: Samples from collaborators originated in the United States, Italy and Spain and spanned both the acute and convalescent phases of COVID-19. The prospective study material was composed of cDNA or gDNA derived from T cells, B-cell-depleted T cells, or PBMCs. Subjects who had been exposed to COVID-19, were actively infected with it, or had recovered from it provided the deeply sampled blood TCRbeta repertoires that made up the dataset. The repertoires were released in a freely available public database intended as a resource for research on the immune response to SARS-CoV-2. The samples were drawn from two sources: the first 160 participants of the ongoing ImmuneRACE study, and over 950 subjects contributed by 6 global collaborators. Nearly every sample came with metadata listing a de-identified subject ID, COVID-19 status, age in years and sex. Where available, HLA class I and class II types were obtained from metadata supplied by the sample provider rather than from assay-based typing. Broad study findings and their caveats: How much clinical and demographic metadata was included differed by source and by participant, and the metadata was provided uncurated.

In the prospective study, participants were about 18 to 90 years old, resided in 20 to 30 geographic areas of the United States, and were enrolled through a virtual design. Cohort assignment in the prospective study relied on participant-reported clinical history from a screening survey and a study questionnaire. Recovered participants in ImmuneRACE Cohort 3 were defined as having two consecutive negative NP/OP PCR tests, clearance from a healthcare professional, or resolution of symptoms. Each participant in the prospective study had whole blood, serum and a nasopharyngeal or oropharyngeal swab collected by mobile phlebotomists. Over a roughly 2-month period, participants in the prospective study had the option of providing additional blood draws and questionnaires. Before DNA extraction, blood samples from the prospective study were shipped at room temperature or frozen. TCRbeta CDR3 regions were amplified from genomic DNA using the immunoSEQ Assay, a bias-controlled multiplex PCR. The source study handled its data this way. The number of nucleated cells in each sample was estimated from the amplification of reference gene primers within the assay. Sequence reads were collapsed and filtered to measure the absolute abundance of every unique TCRbeta CDR3 rearrangement. For each sample, productive Simpson clonality was calculated by taking the square root of Simpson's diversity index across productive rearrangements. TCRdb re-hosts the immuneACCESS table, in-frame sequences only. Its copies lack some clones; in the studies checked, an unresolved V gene accounts for under half of them, and the cause for the rest is not known. That table supplies the V and J calls and clone size; D and trimming were determined from the DNA. In this sample the table shows approximately 120,000 clones, 75% to 90% of which occur a single time. 15% to 20% of the sample is taken by the ten largest.

Trimming leaves V shorter by 3 bases and J shorter by 0 bases, with the junction holding 5 bases beyond the gene matches. Including cysteine and phenylalanine, the CDR3 has 16 amino acids. Of the read, only the CDR3 DNA is kept; its 48 bases are in frame from base 1. Taken from the germline V gene, the CDR1 and CDR2 loops are KGHSH and LQKENI. Concerning this clone: What this receptor recognizes is not known. There are no base qualities to consult, and no much larger clone falls within one base. Other DNA variants within this sample encode the same CDR3.

What was sequenced was PBMCs or T cells enriched from blood (not recorded which). The TCR was taken from a man aged 25-45 years who had recovered from COVID-19. The receptor chain draws on TRBV18 and TRBJ1-5; 7 junctional bases match TRBD1. The CDR3 region has the sequence CASSPDRADSNQPQHF. In nucleotides, the sequence is TGTGCCAGCTCACCCGACAGGGCAGATAGCAATCAGCCCCAGCATTTT.